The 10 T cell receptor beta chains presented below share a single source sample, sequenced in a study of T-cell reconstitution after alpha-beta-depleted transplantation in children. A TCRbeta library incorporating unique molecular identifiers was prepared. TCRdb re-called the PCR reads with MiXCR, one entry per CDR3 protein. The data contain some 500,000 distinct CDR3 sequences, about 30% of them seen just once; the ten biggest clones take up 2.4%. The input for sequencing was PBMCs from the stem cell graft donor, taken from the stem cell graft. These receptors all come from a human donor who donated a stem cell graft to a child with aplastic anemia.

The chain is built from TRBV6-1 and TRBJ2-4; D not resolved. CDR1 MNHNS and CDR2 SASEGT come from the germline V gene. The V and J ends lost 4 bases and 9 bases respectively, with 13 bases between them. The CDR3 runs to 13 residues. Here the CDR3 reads CASSGGDFTIQYF. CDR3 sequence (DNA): TGTGCCAGCAGTGGTGGGGATTTCACCATTCAGTACTTC.

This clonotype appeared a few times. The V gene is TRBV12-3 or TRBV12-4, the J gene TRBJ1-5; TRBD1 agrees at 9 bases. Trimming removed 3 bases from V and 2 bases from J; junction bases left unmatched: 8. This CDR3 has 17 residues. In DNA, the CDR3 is TGTGCCAGCAGTTTTGGAACAGGGGGCAGGGGCAATCAGCCCCAGCATTTT. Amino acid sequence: CASSFGTGGRGNQPQHF.

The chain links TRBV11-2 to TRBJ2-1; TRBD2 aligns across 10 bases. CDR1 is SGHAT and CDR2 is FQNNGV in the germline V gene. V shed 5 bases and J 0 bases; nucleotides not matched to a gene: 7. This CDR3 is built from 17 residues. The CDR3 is CASSPGLADLSYNEQFF. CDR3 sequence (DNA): TGTGCCAGCAGCCCCGGACTAGCGGACCTCTCCTACAATGAGCAGTTCTTC.

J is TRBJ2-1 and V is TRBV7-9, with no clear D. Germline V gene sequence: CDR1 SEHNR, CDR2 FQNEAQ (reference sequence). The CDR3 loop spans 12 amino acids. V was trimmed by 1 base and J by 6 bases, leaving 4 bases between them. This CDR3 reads CASSLESNEQFF. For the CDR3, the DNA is TGTGCCAGCAGCTTAGAGAGCAATGAGCAGTTCTTC.

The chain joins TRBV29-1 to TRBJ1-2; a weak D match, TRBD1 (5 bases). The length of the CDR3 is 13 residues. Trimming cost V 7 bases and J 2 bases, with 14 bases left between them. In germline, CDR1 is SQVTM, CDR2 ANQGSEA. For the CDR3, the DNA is TGCAGCGCCGAGGGGTTACCCAACTATGGCTACACCTTC. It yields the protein CSAEGLPNYGYTF.

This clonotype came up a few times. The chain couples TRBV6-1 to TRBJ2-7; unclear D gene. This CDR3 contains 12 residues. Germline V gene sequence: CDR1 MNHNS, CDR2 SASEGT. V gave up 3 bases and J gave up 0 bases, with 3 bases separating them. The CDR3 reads CASSESSYEQYF. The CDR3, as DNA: TGTGCCAGCAGTGAGTCCTCCTACGAGCAGTACTTC.

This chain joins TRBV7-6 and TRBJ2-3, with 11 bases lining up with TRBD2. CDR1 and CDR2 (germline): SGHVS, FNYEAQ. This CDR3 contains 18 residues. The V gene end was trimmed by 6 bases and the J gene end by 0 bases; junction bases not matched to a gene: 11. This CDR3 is CASRALAGDLSSTDTQYF. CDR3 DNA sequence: TGTGCCAGCAGGGCACTAGCGGGGGACTTATCTAGCACAGATACGCAGTATTTT.

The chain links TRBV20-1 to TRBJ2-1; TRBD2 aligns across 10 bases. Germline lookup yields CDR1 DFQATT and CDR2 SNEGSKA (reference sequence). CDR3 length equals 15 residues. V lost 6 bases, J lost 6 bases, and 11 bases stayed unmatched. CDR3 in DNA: TGCAGTGCGCCTAAAATCGCTAGCGGGAGCAATGAGCAGTTCTTC. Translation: CSAPKIASGSNEQFF.

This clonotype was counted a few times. This CDR3 is CATSRGSGPLMNTEAFF. DNA of the CDR3: TGTGCCACCAGCAGAGGCTCAGGACCTCTTATGAACACTGAAGCTTTCTTT. The chain couples TRBV15 to TRBJ1-1; D remains unclear. In germline, CDR1 is LNHNV, CDR2 YYDKDF (reference sequence). This CDR3 has 17 amino acids. The ends were cut back, 1 base at V and 0 bases at J, with 15 bases in the middle.

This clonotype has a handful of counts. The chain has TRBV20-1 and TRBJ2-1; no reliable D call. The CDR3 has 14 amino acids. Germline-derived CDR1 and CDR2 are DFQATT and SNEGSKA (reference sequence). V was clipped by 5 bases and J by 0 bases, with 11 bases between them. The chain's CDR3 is CSADGYISYNEQFF. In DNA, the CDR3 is TGCAGTGCTGACGGATATATCTCCTACAATGAGCAGTTCTTC.